These 30 T cell receptor beta chains came from one sample sequenced in a study of blood T cell repertoires in COVID-19. Sequencing was performed with immunoSEQ multiplex PCR; in TCRdb, only in-frame clones are kept and a portion is missing. The sample lists under 95,000 clones, approximately 86% occurring once. Sequencing was performed on peripheral blood. These receptor sequences come from a man in his forties with acute or convalescent COVID-19.

J is TRBJ2-1 and V is TRBV6-5; tentative D call: TRBD2 (6 bases). The CDR3 runs to 14 residues. CDR1 MNHEY and CDR2 SVGAGI come from the germline V gene. The ends were cut back, 6 bases at V and 6 bases at J, with 15 bases in the middle. The CDR3 sequence is CASSSVLGGNEQFF. CDR3 nucleotides: TGTGCCAGCAGCAGTGTATTGGGGGGCAATGAGCAGTTCTTC.

The genes are TRBV5-6 and TRBJ2-1; tentative D call: TRBD2 (5 bases). The CDR3 has 15 amino acids. V lost 6 bases and J lost 8, with 21 bases in between. Germline lookup yields CDR1 SGHDT and CDR2 YYEEEE. The CDR3 DNA reads TGTGCCAGCAATTTCTTTGGTGGGGAGCTGTATGAGCAGTTCTTC. This gives the protein CASNFFGGELYEQFF.

This clone was counted a single time. The chain links TRBV6-5 to TRBJ2-1, with TRBD2 matching over 14 bases. V lost 2 bases, J lost 9 bases, and 3 bases stayed unmatched. The CDR3 has 15 residues. The germline V gene has CDR1 MNHEY and CDR2 SVGAGI. The CDR3 coding sequence is TGTGCCAGCAGTTACCCGGGACTAGCGGGAGTTGAGCAGTTCTTC. Protein product: CASSYPGLAGVEQFF.

V gene TRBV20-1 combines with J gene TRBJ2-1; 7 bases are shared with TRBD2. The V segment lost 3 bases and the J segment 6 bases; nucleotides outside the gene matches: 11. Germline assignment: CDR1 DFQATT and CDR2 SNEGSKA (reference sequence). The CDR3 totals 15 residues. The CDR3 DNA reads as TGCAGTGCTAGTGAGTACCGGGACTACGGCAATGAGCAGTTCTTC. Amino acid sequence: CSASEYRDYGNEQFF.

In this sample, this clone turned up a few times. The rearrangement uses TRBV30 and TRBJ2-3; D not resolved. The CDR3 totals 13 residues. V dropped 3 bases and J dropped 1 base, with 8 bases sitting between them. Germline CDR1 is GTSNPN and CDR2 is SVGIG (reference sequence). CDR3 sequence (DNA): TGTGCCTGGAGGGTCACGGGCACAGATACGCAGTATTTT. Amino acid sequence: CAWRVTGTDTQYF.

The rearrangement uses TRBV7-6 and TRBJ1-1; tentatively, D is TRBD1 (5 bases). There are 16 residues in the CDR3. Germline V gives CDR1 SGHVS, CDR2 FNYEAQ. Trimming took off 6 bases at V and 0 bases at J, with 17 bases between the two ends. CDR3 DNA sequence: TGTGCCAGCAGTACGGGGGGGGGTAACATGAACACTGAAGCTTTCTTT. As protein: CASSTGGGNMNTEAFF.

The chain links TRBV19 to TRBJ1-1; D gene uncertain. The germline V and J ends were trimmed by 3 bases and 11 bases, with 25 bases remaining between them. The germline V gene encodes CDR1 LNHDA and CDR2 SQIVND (reference sequence). The CDR3 has 16 amino acids. This chain's CDR3 is CASSIHLSRQGRTAFF. CDR3 DNA sequence: TGTGCCAGTAGTATTCATCTTTCGCGGCAAGGCCGAACTGCTTTCTTT.

The V call is TRBV30, the J call TRBJ1-6, with D tentatively TRBD1 (6 bases). Trimming took 3 bases from V and 7 from J, leaving 13 bases between them. CDR3 length: 14 residues. Germline CDR1 is GTSNPN and CDR2 is SVGIG (reference sequence). This CDR3 reads CAWSVIDRNSPLHF. In DNA form, the CDR3 reads TGTGCCTGGAGCGTTATCGACAGGAATTCACCCCTCCACTTT.

The chain couples TRBV9 to TRBJ1-1; maybe TRBD1 (5 bases). V lost 4 bases, J lost 4 bases, and 14 bases lay in between. CDR1 is SGDLS, CDR2 YYNGEE, per germline. The CDR3 is made up of 14 amino acids. CDR3 protein: CASSPSGGFTEAFF. CDR3 in DNA: TGTGCCAGCAGCCCTAGCGGGGGTTTCACTGAAGCTTTCTTT.

The V and J genes are TRBV5-6 and TRBJ2-1, with D perhaps TRBD2 (6 bases). Trimming pared 7 bases from V and 2 bases from J, leaving 16 bases between. The germline V gene has CDR1 SGHDT and CDR2 YYEEEE. This CDR3 is built from 15 residues. This CDR3 is CASGGTGRTYNEQFF. CDR3 nucleotide sequence: TGTGCCAGCGGCGGGACGGGACGGACCTACAATGAGCAGTTCTTC.

The rearrangement uses TRBV5-1 and TRBJ2-7, with a possible D match to TRBD2 (6 bases). Between the trimmed V and J ends, which lost 4 bases and 5 bases, there was a span of 19 bases. Per the germline V gene, CDR1 is SGHRS and CDR2 is YFSETQ. The CDR3 totals 15 residues. The CDR3 here is CASSVRTGRTHEQYF. Here the CDR3 DNA reads TGCGCCAGCAGCGTCCGGACCGGGAGAACCCACGAGCAGTACTTC.

The chain carries TRBV9 and TRBJ2-5; the match to TRBD2 covers 11 bases. CDR3 length equals 16 residues. Trimming cost V 0 bases and J 4 bases; bases outside gene matches: 5. The germline V gene has CDR1 SGDLS and CDR2 YYNGEE. The CDR3 loop is CASSVGVSGRGETQYF. CDR3 nucleotide sequence: TGTGCCAGCAGCGTAGGGGTTAGCGGGAGGGGAGAGACCCAGTACTTC.

This clone was counted only a few times. The chain recombines TRBV7-8 with TRBJ2-5; possible D gene TRBD2, 6 bases. Trimming took off 5 bases at V and 1 base at J, with 8 bases between the two ends. The CDR3 contains 13 residues. Germline CDR1 SGHVS, CDR2 FQNEAQ. CDR3: CASSPGGQETQYF. The CDR3 DNA sequence: TGTGCCAGCAGCCCCGGGGGCCAAGAGACCCAGTACTTC. Complete variable domain (other parts from reference TRBV7-8 and TRBJ2-5): GAGVSQSPRYKVAKRGQDVALRCDPISGHVSLFWYQQALGQGPEFLTYFQNEAQLDKSGLPSDRFFAERPEGSVSTLKIQRTQQEDSAVYLCASSPGGQETQYFGPGTRLLVL.

This rearrangement joins TRBV4-1 to TRBJ1-6, with a tentative D call TRBD1 (5 bases). The CDR3 is made up of 17 amino acids. Germline V lookup: CDR1 MGHRA, CDR2 YSYEKL. V was pared by 0 bases and J by 10 bases, with 19 bases between. The CDR3 bases are TGCGCCAGCAGCCAAGAAGGAGGCGGGACCGAAGAGTCACCCCTCCACTTT. This gives the protein CASSQEGGGTEESPLHF.

The chain recombines TRBV25-1 with TRBJ1-1, with TRBD1 as a possible D gene (5 bases). Trimming removed 1 base at V and 4 bases at J, with 16 bases between. The CDR3 is 16 amino acids. Germline lookup yields CDR1 MGHDK and CDR2 SYGVNS. The CDR3 sequence is CASSELGMGEGTEAFF. In DNA form, the CDR3 reads TGTGCCAGCAGTGAATTGGGGATGGGGGAGGGCACTGAAGCTTTCTTT.

This clone showed up just a few times. The V call is TRBV11-2, the J call TRBJ2-1; TRBD2 matches at 10 bases. The trim removed 1 base at V and 9 bases at J, leaving 9 bases unmatched. CDR3 length: 16 amino acids. Germline lookup yields CDR1 SGHAT and CDR2 FQNNGV. The DNA for the CDR3 is TGTGCCAGCAGCTTAGCGTCGCCGGGACTAGCGATTGAGCAGTTCTTC. Residues: CASSLASPGLAIEQFF.

The chain recombines TRBV5-1 with TRBJ1-4; TRBD1 agrees at 8 bases. Germline V gene data show CDR1 as SGHRS and CDR2 as YFSETQ. The V segment lost 3 bases and the J segment 12 bases; nucleotides outside the gene matches: 10. The CDR3 is made up of 14 amino acids. In nucleotides, the CDR3 is TGCGCCAGCAGCTCACGAATGTTGACAGGGGAACTGTTTTTT. Encoded protein: CASSSRMLTGELFF. The variable domain in full, with the rest retrieved from reference TRBV5-1 and TRBJ1-4, is KAGVTQTPRYLIKTRGQQVTLSCSPISGHRSVSWYQQTPGQGLQFLFEYFSETQRNKGNFPGRFSGRQFSNSRSEMNVSTLELGDSALYLCASSSRMLTGELFFGSGTQLSVL.

J is TRBJ2-5 and V is TRBV27, with TRBD1 matching over 7 bases. The CDR3 runs to 14 residues. Looked up from germline, CDR1 is MNHEY and CDR2 is SMNVEV (reference sequence). Trimming at V came to 1 base and at J to 2 bases, leaving 1 base not matched to a gene. The CDR3 here is CASSLWGQQETQYF. The DNA of the CDR3 is TGTGCCAGCAGTTTATGGGGACAGCAAGAGACCCAGTACTTC.

V usage is TRBV30 and J usage is TRBJ2-2, with TRBD1 matching 7 bases. The CDR3 spans 15 residues. V lost 2 bases and J lost 4; bases outside the gene matches: 7. Looked up from germline, CDR1 is GTSNPN and CDR2 is SVGIG (reference sequence). The CDR3 reads CAWSQGGQTTGELFF. The CDR3 DNA reads as TGTGCCTGGAGTCAAGGGGGACAGACCACCGGGGAGCTGTTTTTT.

V is TRBV18 and J is TRBJ1-4, with TRBD1 matching over 7 bases. The V segment lost 0 bases and the J segment 3 bases; nucleotides outside the gene matches: 1. The CDR3 spans 15 residues. Germline CDR1 KGHSH, CDR2 LQKENI. CDR3 amino acids: CASSPPGTANEKLFF. CDR3 nucleotides: TGTGCCAGCTCACCACCCGGGACAGCTAATGAAAAACTGTTTTTT.

The V gene is TRBV7-9, the J gene TRBJ2-3, with D maybe TRBD1 (5 bases). The germline V and J ends were trimmed by 5 bases and 4 bases, with 13 bases remaining between them. Germline CDR1 is SEHNR and CDR2 is FQNEAQ (reference sequence). CDR3 length: 14 amino acids. The CDR3 nucleotides are TGTGCCAGCAGCCCCGCAGGGCGTCCAGATACGCAGTATTTT. This translates into CASSPAGRPDTQYF.

The J gene is TRBJ1-3, the V gene TRBV21-1; the table gives TRBD1 as D, unverified against the DNA. TRBV21-1 is flagged as a pseudogene. CDR3 size: 16 residues. This CDR3 is CASSKVDRGSGNTIYF. As DNA, the CDR3 is TGTGCCAGCAGCAAAGTGGACAGGGGATCTGGAAACACCATATATTTT.

The V and J genes are TRBV6-5 and TRBJ1-2, with TRBD1 as a possible D gene (6 bases). From germline, CDR1 is MNHEY and CDR2 SVGAGI. V gave up 5 bases and J gave up 5 bases, with 15 bases separating them. The CDR3 is 14 amino acids. CDR3 protein: CASSNRADSYGYTF. CDR3 nucleotide sequence: TGTGCCAGCAGTAACAGGGCCGACAGTTATGGCTACACCTTC.

CDR3 coding DNA: TGTGCCAGCAGTTTGAGACAGCCTCTATCGGGTGGCTACACCTTC. This sequence encodes CASSLRQPLSGGYTF. The gene calls are TRBV28 and TRBJ1-2, with D tentatively TRBD1 (5 bases). The length of the CDR3 is 15 residues. V was clipped by 3 bases and J by 7 bases, with 18 bases between them. Per germline, CDR1 MDHEN and CDR2 SYDVKM.

This clone is a singleton in its sample. The chain recombines TRBV6-5 with TRBJ2-7; the D is unclear. The CDR3 loop spans 13 amino acids. With 10 bases removed from V and 3 bases from J, the gap between germline ends came to 16 bases. Germline V gives CDR1 MNHEY, CDR2 SVGAGI. The CDR3 bases are TGTGCCATTTCCCCGACAAACTTCTACGAGCAGTACTTC. Protein product: CAISPTNFYEQYF.

The rearrangement links TRBV9 to TRBJ2-3; the match to TRBD1 covers 8 bases. The CDR3 spans 16 residues. V lost 4 bases, J lost 2 bases, and 9 bases stayed unmatched. The germline CDR1 and CDR2 sequences are SGDLS and YYNGEE. The CDR3 DNA sequence: TGTGCCAGCAGCCTTGGAGGGGGACAGGACACAGATACGCAGTATTTT. Residues: CASSLGGGQDTDTQYF.

V and J are TRBV5-8 and TRBJ2-3; 12 bases line up with TRBD1. V was pared by 4 bases and J by 3 bases, with 3 bases of the junction left unmatched. This CDR3 is built from 15 residues. CDR1 and CDR2 (germline): SGHTS, YDEGEE. CDR3 in amino acids: CASSPGQGATDTQYF. CDR3 coding DNA: TGTGCCAGCAGCCCGGGACAGGGGGCGACAGATACGCAGTATTTT.

The chain uses TRBV2 and TRBJ1-5; TRBD1 matches 7 bases. V was clipped by 2 bases and J by 4 bases; unmatched bases: 8. Germline V gene sequence: CDR1 SNHLY, CDR2 FYNNEI. The CDR3 extends over 16 amino acids. The CDR3: CASSETRQGGNQPQHF. DNA for the CDR3: TGTGCCAGCAGTGAAACCCGACAGGGTGGTAATCAGCCCCAGCATTTT.

This CDR3 reads CASTIRGRDQPQHF. The CDR3 DNA sequence: TGTGCCAGTACTATCAGGGGTCGCGATCAGCCCCAGCATTTT. This sequence joins TRBV19 and TRBJ1-5; possible D gene TRBD1, 6 bases. The CDR3 totals 14 residues. Trimming pared 7 bases from V and 5 bases from J, leaving 15 bases between. Germline lookup yields CDR1 LNHDA and CDR2 SQIVND (reference sequence).

This rearrangement joins TRBV7-8 to TRBJ1-2; 7 nucleotides agree with TRBD1. J was trimmed by 3 bases and V by 1 base; bases with no gene match: 2. In germline, CDR1 is SGHVS, CDR2 FQNEAQ. The CDR3 covers 14 residues. CDR3 amino acids: CASSLEGQHYGYTF. CDR3 bases: TGTGCCAGCAGCTTAGAGGGACAGCACTATGGCTACACCTTC.